A selection of T cell receptor beta chains follows, all from one sample in a study of T cells expressing NK-cell markers. After re-calling the 5' RACE reads, TCRdb lists one entry per CDR3 protein, DNA absent. The listing records 300,000 or so distinct CDR3 sequences. Source material: blood T cells: a sorted CD56 or NKG2C T cell subset, CD4+ or CD8+ T cells, or bulk PBMC T cells (not recorded which). The receptors shown here come from a woman between 18 and 69 years old in good health. Each CDR3 is given with its conserved first and last residue.

j_call,v_call,cdr3_aa
TRBJ1-2,TRBV11-2,CASSPYGEYGYTF
TRBJ1-6,TRBV14,CATAGQINSPLHF
TRBJ2-1,TRBV29-1,CSGGQQSYNEQFF
TRBJ2-1,TRBV5-4,CASSKKGKDNEQFF
TRBJ2-1,TRBV5-4,CASSAGPYNEQFF
TRBJ2-3,TRBV12-3/TRBV12-4,CASSAPRTGHTDTQYF
TRBJ2-3,TRBV5-5,CASKADSRYTDTQYF
TRBJ2-3,TRBV28,CASSLEGAQYF
TRBJ2-2,TRBV3-1,CASSQGRPGELFF
TRBJ1-2,TRBV4-3,CASSPTTSTQNYGYTF
TRBJ2-5,TRBV1,CTSSQRTSGVRRGEETQYF
TRBJ2-2,TRBV5-1,CASSLGTSGATGELFF
TRBJ1-1,TRBV20-1,CSARYTNTEAFF
TRBJ1-2,TRBV7-9,CASSLTGSDGYTF
TRBJ1-1,TRBV7-3,CASSPRMNTEAFF
TRBJ1-4,TRBV12-3/TRBV12-4,CASTRTGVYEKLFF
TRBJ2-5,TRBV7-3,CASSATGTGYETQYF
TRBJ1-1,TRBV5-1,CASSLDRTGVTEAFF
TRBJ2-3,TRBV5-1,CASSLGGTDHTDTQYF
TRBJ1-5,TRBV6-6,CASSLSGGQPQHF
TRBJ1-1,TRBV6-5,CASSYPGQGVAEAFF
TRBJ1-2,TRBV7-9,CASSLSGSADYGYTF
TRBJ2-5,TRBV7-2,CASSKGQGVERGTQYF
TRBJ2-7,TRBV29-1,CSVAPGTPPEQYF
TRBJ2-4,TRBV7-9,CASSLARVGGENIQYF
TRBJ1-4,TRBV7-2,CASSFQARDEKLFF
TRBJ1-4,TRBV5-6,CASSTRTGANEKLFF
TRBJ1-5,TRBV12-3/TRBV12-4,CASTPGDRGGQPQHF
TRBJ1-1,TRBV20-1,CSAKPGRWNTEAFF
TRBJ1-2,TRBV7-3,CASSLTGGVGARSANYGYTF
TRBJ1-2,TRBV6-1,CASSEGRVEVKSSF
TRBJ2-1,TRBV5-1,CASSLVPAGGIYNEQFF
TRBJ2-5,TRBV28,CASSFGTEKRGETQYF
TRBJ2-5,TRBV7-2,CASSSDRMLETQYF
TRBJ2-5,TRBV7-9,CASSTTGTSTETQYF
TRBJ1-1,TRBV5-1,CASSLDAGFTEAFF
TRBJ1-2,TRBV19,CAGGDGGYGYTF
TRBJ1-2,TRBV20-1,CSASQGPNYGYTF
TRBJ2-3,TRBV29-1,CSVEQGTDTQYF
TRBJ2-1,TRBV20-1,CSARKGGGYNEQFF
TRBJ2-4,TRBV6-1,CASTGTSGNIQYF
TRBJ2-7,TRBV28,CASSSLMRGTEYEQYF
TRBJ1-4,TRBV20-1,CSATVGQGRKLFF
TRBJ1-2,TRBV29-1,CSARTGGRDYGYTF
TRBJ2-5,TRBV20-1,CSARSGKETQYF
TRBJ2-4,TRBV6-1,CASSEPGLAAKNIQYF
TRBJ2-5,TRBV11-2,CASSLGAGTSGQETQYF
TRBJ2-1,TRBV4-2,CASSQGRNNEQFF
TRBJ2-5,TRBV29-1,CSVEADRGPQETQYF
TRBJ1-6,TRBV10-3,CAITQGPGSPLHF
TRBJ1-1,TRBV12-3/TRBV12-4,CASRRDIEAFF
TRBJ1-5,TRBV20-1,CSARDLGANQPQHF
TRBJ2-3,TRBV20-1,CSAMGRVIADTQYF
TRBJ2-2,TRBV7-2,CASSLGGLENTGELFF
TRBJ2-5,TRBV10-2,CASRGQAARETQYF
TRBJ2-1,TRBV7-2,CASSLWLAGANNEQFF
TRBJ2-7,TRBV29-1,CSVDGVGVSYEQYF
TRBJ2-3,TRBV11-2,CASSRVLAARDTQYF
TRBJ2-4,TRBV20-1,CSASPSIQGSGQNIQYF